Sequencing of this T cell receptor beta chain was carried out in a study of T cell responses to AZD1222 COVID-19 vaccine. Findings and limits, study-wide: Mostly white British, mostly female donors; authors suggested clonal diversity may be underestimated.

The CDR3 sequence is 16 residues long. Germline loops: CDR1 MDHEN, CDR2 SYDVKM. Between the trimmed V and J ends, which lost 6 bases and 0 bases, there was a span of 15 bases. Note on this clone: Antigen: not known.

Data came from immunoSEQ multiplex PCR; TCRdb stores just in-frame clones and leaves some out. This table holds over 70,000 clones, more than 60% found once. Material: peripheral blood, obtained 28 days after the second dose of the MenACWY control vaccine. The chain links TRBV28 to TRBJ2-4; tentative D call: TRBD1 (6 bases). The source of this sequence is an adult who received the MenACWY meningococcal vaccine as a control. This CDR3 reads CASRATGHLAKNIQYF. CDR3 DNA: TGTGCCAGCAGGGCAACGGGACACTTAGCCAAAAACATTCAGTACTTC.